The present T cell receptor (beta chain) was sequenced within a study of T cell responses to AZD1222 COVID-19 vaccine. About this clone itself: Its antigen is undetermined. One end of the junction varies from germline; a read error may be responsible.

Germline CDR1 SSHAT, CDR2 FNYEAQ (reference sequence). The CDR3 contains 15 residues. Study observations and caveats: In a largely white British group with more females than males, clonal diversity was possibly underestimated. Just a handful of AZD1222 recipients tested seropositive at baseline. Of spike-specific TCRs, nearly half reportedly target regions left unmutated in variants. Vaccine-related CD4 TCRs covered spike, predominating at 160-218 and 743-854.

TCRdb keeps only in-frame clones here, not all; method: immunoSEQ multiplex PCR. Of more than 70,000 clones listed, about 85% are singletons. V and J are TRBV7-7 and TRBJ2-5, with TRBD1 matching 9 bases. Sample: peripheral blood, taken on day 0 of AZD1222 vaccination. The TCR comes from an adult in good health. CDR3 DNA: TGTGCTAGCACCCTGGGACAGGGACGATCAGAGACCCAGTACTTC. Amino acid sequence: CASTLGQGRSETQYF.